Listed below are T cell receptor beta chains from one sample, sequenced in a study of T cell changes during pregnancy in multiple sclerosis. Libraries were prepared by immunoSEQ multiplex PCR; TCRdb keeps only in-frame clonotypes and omits some of them. The sample lists about 49,000 clones; about 95% were seen once. The material was CD8+ T cells from peripheral blood mononuclear cells, obtained in the first trimester of pregnancy. The source of these receptors is a female donor with multiple sclerosis, enrolled in a pregnancy study. Each CDR3 is given with its conserved first and last residue. The D gene is left open where the match is weak. Clone size is stated in some rows and not others, as once, few, many or a class when expanded.

v_gene: TRBV19
d_gene: -
abundance: -
j_gene: TRBJ2-2
CDR3nt: TGTGCCAGTAGTTTGGACAATTCGAACACCGGGGAGCTGTTTTTT
CDR3aa: CASSLDNSNTGELFF

v_gene: TRBV2
d_gene: TRBD2
abundance: -
j_gene: TRBJ2-3
CDR3nt: TGTGCCAGCTGGCGGGACTATTCTCCAGATACGCAGTATTTT
CDR3aa: CASWRDYSPDTQYF

v_gene: TRBV7-6
d_gene: -
abundance: once
j_gene: TRBJ1-4
CDR3nt: TGTGCCAGCAGCCCGTCCCGGGACACCCGGCCTAATGAAAAACTGTTTTTT
CDR3aa: CASSPSRDTRPNEKLFF

v_gene: TRBV7-9
d_gene: -
abundance: -
j_gene: TRBJ2-1
CDR3nt: TGTGCCAGCAGCTCCCAGGATGAGCAGTTCTTC
CDR3aa: CASSSQDEQFF

v_gene: TRBV5-1
d_gene: TRBD1
abundance: -
j_gene: TRBJ2-1
CDR3nt: TGCGCCAGCAGCTCATTCGGGACAGGGGTAAATGAGCAGTTCTTC
CDR3aa: CASSSFGTGVNEQFF

v_gene: TRBV7-2
d_gene: TRBD2
abundance: -
j_gene: TRBJ2-1
CDR3nt: TGTGCCAGCAGCTTAGGGCTAGCGGCTTACAATGAGCAGTTCTTC
CDR3aa: CASSLGLAAYNEQFF

v_gene: TRBV7-9
d_gene: TRBD2
abundance: -
j_gene: TRBJ2-7
CDR3nt: TGTGCCAGCAGCAAAATAGCGGGACACTACGAGCAGTACTTC
CDR3aa: CASSKIAGHYEQYF

v_gene: TRBV7-2
d_gene: -
abundance: once
j_gene: TRBJ2-7
CDR3nt: TGTGCCAGCAGCTTAGGAAGGAGTCGGGGGGCCACCTACGAGCAGTACTTC
CDR3aa: CASSLGRSRGATYEQYF

v_gene: TRBV7-9
d_gene: TRBD1
abundance: -
j_gene: TRBJ1-1
CDR3nt: TGTGCCAGCAGCTTACTCCCCGGGACAGGGGTCGGAGGCACTGAAGCTTTCTTT
CDR3aa: CASSLLPGTGVGGTEAFF

v_gene: TRBV6-1
d_gene: TRBD2
abundance: -
j_gene: TRBJ2-7
CDR3nt: TGTGCCAGCAGTGAACTAGCGGGAGGCTCCTACGAGCAGTACTTC
CDR3aa: CASSELAGGSYEQYF

v_gene: TRBV5-6
d_gene: -
abundance: once
j_gene: TRBJ2-1
CDR3nt: TGTGCCAGCAGCTTGCCAAGCGGGAATGAGCAGTTCTTC
CDR3aa: CASSLPSGNEQFF

v_gene: TRBV28
d_gene: -
abundance: -
j_gene: TRBJ2-1
CDR3nt: TGTGCCAGCAGTTTGTACGGGACTTCTTACAATGAGCAGTTCTTC
CDR3aa: CASSLYGTSYNEQFF

v_gene: TRBV21-1
d_gene: -
abundance: -
j_gene: TRBJ1-4
CDR3nt: TGTCCACCCAGGGTTCTGGGGGAAAAACTGTTTTTT
CDR3aa: CPPRVLGEKLFF

v_gene: TRBV5-1
d_gene: -
abundance: -
j_gene: TRBJ1-2
CDR3nt: TGCGCCAGCAGCTTGGCACCGGAGGGTGGCTACACCTTC
CDR3aa: CASSLAPEGGYTF

v_gene: TRBV10-2
d_gene: TRBD2
abundance: -
j_gene: TRBJ2-7
CDR3nt: TGCGCCAGCAGCCAGGGACTATCGGGGGAGCAGTACTTC
CDR3aa: CASSQGLSGEQYF

v_gene: TRBV19
d_gene: TRBD1
abundance: -
j_gene: TRBJ1-1
CDR3nt: TGTGCCAGTAGTGCGGGGACAGGGGTAACTGAAGCTTTCTTT
CDR3aa: CASSAGTGVTEAFF

v_gene: TRBV4-1
d_gene: TRBD2
abundance: -
j_gene: TRBJ2-5
CDR3nt: TGCGCCAGCAGCCAAGATCTTTCTAGCGGGAGGCAGGAGACCCAGTACTTC
CDR3aa: CASSQDLSSGRQETQYF

v_gene: TRBV6-5
d_gene: TRBD1
abundance: -
j_gene: TRBJ1-2
CDR3nt: TGTGCCAGCAGTTACGCCCCGAGGACAGGGGACGGCTACACCTTC
CDR3aa: CASSYAPRTGDGYTF

v_gene: TRBV6-5
d_gene: -
abundance: -
j_gene: TRBJ1-1
CDR3nt: TGTGCCAGCGCCTCACTAGGGAAGAACACTGAAGCTTTCTTT
CDR3aa: CASASLGKNTEAFF

v_gene: TRBV10-3
d_gene: TRBD1
abundance: -
j_gene: TRBJ2-7
CDR3nt: TGTGCCATCAGCGTTAGGGACAGGGAAACGGGTGAGCAGTACTTC
CDR3aa: CAISVRDRETGEQYF

v_gene: TRBV6-5
d_gene: -
abundance: -
j_gene: TRBJ1-2
CDR3nt: TGTGCCAGCAGTTACTTTAGGGGGTTCGAGGGCTACACCTTC
CDR3aa: CASSYFRGFEGYTF